Presented here are 12 T cell receptor beta chains from one specimen sequenced in a study of Ad26.COV2.S vaccination and SARS-CoV-2 variants. The treatment here: 15 to 20 received Ad26.COV2.S at low or high dose, single or two shots; about 5 received placebo; per-sample allocation not given. Samples came from day 63 after the first vaccine or placebo injection. Assay used: immunoSEQ multiplex PCR; TCRdb lists only in-frame clones, some missing. Found here are about 350,000 clones, around 89% of them singletons; the top ten hold about 5%. Sequencing was performed on peripheral blood, taken in a trial of Ad26.COV2.S vaccine versus placebo. Receptors originate from a person between 18 and 65 years old who received the Ad26.COV2.S COVID-19 vaccine or a placebo.

The chain has TRBV4-1 and TRBJ2-6; D might be TRBD2 (5 bases). This CDR3 is built from 15 residues. CDR1 is MGHRA and CDR2 is YSYEKL in the germline V gene. Trimming took off 4 bases at V and 4 bases at J, with 11 bases between the two ends. The CDR3 reads CASSREGGGANVLTF. In DNA, the CDR3 is TGCGCCAGCAGCCGAGAGGGTGGCGGGGCCAACGTCCTGACTTTC.

This chain links TRBV4-1 with TRBJ2-5, with 14 bases that match TRBD2. CDR1 is MGHRA, CDR2 YSYEKL, per germline. Germline trimming cut 3 bases from V and 4 bases from J; bases unmatched to any gene: 7. The CDR3 covers 17 residues. CDR3 in DNA: TGCGCCAGCAGCCAGGTCGGGACTAGCGGGAGAAGAGAGACCCAGTACTTC. Translated, it gives CASSQVGTSGRRETQYF.

The rearrangement uses TRBV5-1 and TRBJ2-1; perhaps D is TRBD1 or TRBD2 (5 bases each). Germline assignment: CDR1 SGHRS and CDR2 YFSETQ. The length of the CDR3 is 15 residues. Trimming pared 0 bases from V and 6 bases from J, leaving 13 bases between. In DNA, the CDR3 is TGCGCCAGCAGCTTGGAGTCGGGACGGGCCAATGAGCAGTTCTTC. Its translation is CASSLESGRANEQFF.

The chain links TRBV7-9 to TRBJ1-1; D unresolved. V was trimmed by 2 bases and J by 11 bases, leaving 15 bases between them. CDR1 is SEHNR and CDR2 is FQNEAQ in the germline V gene (reference sequence). The length of the CDR3 is 13 residues. The CDR3: CASSLSGRRWAFF. The DNA for the CDR3 is TGTGCCAGCAGCTTAAGTGGGAGACGATGGGCTTTCTTT.

This clone appeared a few times. V is TRBV12-3 or TRBV12-4 and J is TRBJ2-3; the D is unclear. The CDR3 contains 11 residues. The V end lost 6 bases, the J end lost 7 bases, and 8 bases lay between the germline ends. CDR3 sequence (DNA): TGTGCCAGCAGACAAGACTATACGCAGTATTTT. Encoded protein: CASRQDYTQYF.

The rearrangement joins TRBV28 to TRBJ2-2, with a possible D match to TRBD1 (5 bases). CDR1 MDHEN and CDR2 SYDVKM come from the germline V gene. The CDR3 is 16 amino acids. Trimming removed 2 bases at V and 3 bases at J, with 13 bases between. This CDR3 reads CASSLGADGYTGELFF. The CDR3 DNA is TGTGCCAGCAGTTTAGGGGCCGATGGTTACACCGGGGAGCTGTTTTTT.

The chain is built from TRBV5-1 and TRBJ1-3; 8 bases map to TRBD1. Germline values: CDR1 SGHRS, CDR2 YFSETQ. The CDR3 extends over 17 amino acids. V lost 4 bases, J lost 0 bases, and 9 bases stayed unmatched. CDR3 loop: CASSRYLQGGSGNTIYF. CDR3 sequence (DNA): TGCGCCAGCAGCCGCTACCTACAGGGGGGCTCTGGAAACACCATATATTTT.

The J gene is TRBJ1-2, the V gene TRBV19; D unresolved. The V end lost 4 bases, the J end lost 8 bases, and 14 bases lay between the germline ends. The CDR3 spans 13 residues. Germline CDR1 is LNHDA and CDR2 is SQIVND (reference sequence). In DNA, the CDR3 is TGTGCCAGTAGTACCGTAGGAGGGATCGGCTACACCTTC. Protein: CASSTVGGIGYTF.

The CDR3 sequence: CASSQAEGRANEKLFF. DNA for the CDR3: TGCGCCAGCAGCCAAGCCGAGGGTCGTGCTAATGAAAAACTGTTTTTT. This chain joins TRBV4-3 and TRBJ1-4; D is ambiguous. This CDR3 comprises 16 residues. Trimming took off 1 base at V and 3 bases at J, with 12 bases between the two ends. Per germline, CDR1 LGHNA and CDR2 YSLEER.

The chain couples TRBV6-2 or TRBV6-3 to TRBJ2-7, with 7 bases that match TRBD2. From germline, CDR1 is MNHEY and CDR2 SVGEGT. V shed 4 bases and J 0 bases; nucleotides not matched to a gene: 6. The CDR3 spans 15 residues. The chain's CDR3 is CASSSELATSYEQYF. As DNA, the CDR3 is TGTGCCAGCAGTTCCGAACTAGCGACCTCCTACGAGCAGTACTTC.

The chain carries TRBV2 and TRBJ1-5; TRBD1 matches at 12 bases. V lost 7 bases to trimming and J lost 5 bases; unmatched junction nucleotides: 6. The CDR3 loop spans 15 amino acids. Germline loops: CDR1 SNHLY, CDR2 FYNNEI. CDR3 coding DNA: TGTGCCAGCAATCAGGGGACAGGGGGCTATCAGCCCCAGCATTTT. Amino acid sequence: CASNQGTGGYQPQHF.

The chain recombines TRBV30 with TRBJ1-1, with D possibly being TRBD1 (5 bases). The length of the CDR3 is 17 residues. Germline CDR1 and CDR2: GTSNPN and SVGIG (reference sequence). V gave up 0 bases and J gave up 4 bases, with 21 bases separating them. The CDR3 nucleotides are TGTGCCTGGAGTGTACTTGACGGGGGGGACCGAAGCACTGAAGCTTTCTTT. This gives the protein CAWSVLDGGDRSTEAFF. Full variable domain (missing parts from reference TRBV30 and TRBJ1-1): SQTIHQWPATLVQPVGSPLSLECTVEGTSNPNLYWYRQAAGRGLQLLFYSVGIGQISSEVPQNLSASRPQDRQFILSSKKLLLSDSGFYLCAWSVLDGGDRSTEAFFGQGTRLTVV.